Presented here are 11 T cell receptor beta chains from one specimen sequenced in a study of neurological immune-mediated disorders. TCRdb called the 5' RACE reads again in MiXCR, with one record for every CDR3 protein. In the table there are tens of thousands of distinct CDR3 sequences, 8% to 9% of which are singletons. Time point defined: longitudinal time-point 3. Sequenced: PBMCs. All receptors come from a woman in her thirties or forties in good health.

The rearrangement uses TRBV19 and TRBJ1-1, with D possibly TRBD1 on 6 matching bases. The germline CDR1 and CDR2 sequences are LNHDA and SQIVND (reference sequence). V was cut by 8 bases and J by 1 base, with 8 bases left in between. The CDR3 contains 12 residues. The CDR3 reads CASLTGNTEAFF. The CDR3 nucleotides read TGTGCCAGTTTGACAGGGAACACTGAAGCTTTCTTT.

This clonotype came up many times. The rearrangement joins TRBV5-1 to TRBJ2-1; 7 nucleotides match TRBD1. V was clipped by 4 bases and J by 5 bases; unmatched bases: 9. The length of the CDR3 is 15 residues. Germline CDR1 reads SGHRS; CDR2 reads YFSETQ. The CDR3 region is CASSNRGPNNNEQFF. DNA of the CDR3: TGCGCCAGCAGCAACAGGGGCCCTAATAACAATGAGCAGTTCTTC.

This clonotype came up many times. The chain carries TRBV7-2 and TRBJ2-1; 11 bases fit TRBD2. The CDR3 consists of 13 residues. Germline V gene sequence: CDR1 SGHTA, CDR2 FQGNSA. Trimming cost V 7 bases and J 8 bases; bases outside gene matches: 4. The CDR3 sequence: CASKLAGVDEQFF. In DNA form, the CDR3 reads TGTGCCAGCAAACTAGCGGGGGTTGATGAGCAGTTCTTC.

In its sample, this clonotype was seen many times. The chain is built from TRBV5-5 and TRBJ1-3; D not certain. CDR1 is SGHKS, CDR2 YYEKEE, per germline (reference sequence). The CDR3 consists of 16 residues. With 4 bases removed from V and 0 bases from J, the gap between germline ends came to 14 bases. In DNA, the CDR3 is TGTGCCAGCAGCGTCGCTCCCGGGTCCTCTGGAAACACCATATATTTT. This codes for CASSVAPGSSGNTIYF.

Many counts were recorded for this clonotype. This rearrangement joins TRBV5-1 to TRBJ2-1; TRBD2 matches 12 bases. V trimming: 1 base; J trimming: 7 bases; junction bases outside the gene matches: 9. Looked up from germline, CDR1 is SGHRS and CDR2 is YFSETQ. This CDR3 contains 17 residues. The CDR3 sequence: CASSLPTLAGGGNEQFF. The CDR3 region has the DNA TGCGCCAGCAGCTTGCCCACACTAGCGGGGGGAGGTAATGAGCAGTTCTTC.

This clonotype was counted only a few times. The chain has TRBV29-1 and TRBJ2-7; maybe TRBD1 (6 bases). The CDR3 spans 11 residues. CDR1 is SQVTM, CDR2 ANQGSEA, per germline. Trimming took off 7 bases at V and 3 bases at J, with 10 bases between the two ends. The CDR3 DNA sequence: TGCAGCGGAGGACAGATCTACGAGCAGTACTTC. As protein: CSGGQIYEQYF.

There are a few counts of this clonotype. V and J are TRBV6-5 and TRBJ1-2; no definite D call. V lost 6 bases to trimming and J lost 4 bases, with 27 bases between them. The germline gives CDR1 MNHEY, CDR2 SVGAGI. This CDR3 region has 18 residues. CDR3 loop: CASSRPTLSRSNSYGYTF. The CDR3 DNA sequence: TGTGCCAGCAGCCGACCTACTCTCAGCCGCTCCAATAGCTATGGCTACACCTTC.

At least ten counts were recorded for this clonotype. The chain carries TRBV9 and TRBJ1-1; 10 positions agree with TRBD1. The CDR3 has 13 amino acids. After removal of 5 bases from V and 5 bases from J, the junction contained 3 bases not matched to a gene. The germline V gene encodes CDR1 SGDLS and CDR2 YYNGEE. In DNA, the CDR3 is TGTGCCAGCAGAGGACAGGGGGGGACTGAAGCTTTCTTT. Amino acids: CASRGQGGTEAFF.

This clonotype appeared a few times. The chain employs TRBV5-1 and TRBJ2-7; possibly TRBD1 for D (5 bases). Trimming stripped 2 bases from V and 5 bases from J, with 11 bases between. This CDR3 comprises 13 residues. Germline CDR1 reads SGHRS; CDR2 reads YFSETQ. CDR3 sequence (DNA): TGCGCCAGCAGCTTCCCAGGGCACGACGAGCAGTACTTC. It translates to CASSFPGHDEQYF.

In this sample, this clonotype turned up many times. The chain joins TRBV10-3 to TRBJ1-1, with a possible D match to TRBD1 (5 bases). The V end was cut by 2 bases, the J end by 1 base, with 17 bases between. The CDR3 sequence is 17 residues long. CDR1 is ENHRY, CDR2 SYGVKD, per germline. The CDR3 protein is CAISEPRRTRGNTEAFF. Written as DNA, the CDR3 is TGTGCCATCAGTGAGCCCCGTCGGACAAGGGGGAACACTGAAGCTTTCTTT.

This clonotype was recorded many times. The chain couples TRBV29-1 to TRBJ1-5; 7 nucleotides line up with TRBD1. Germline CDR1 and CDR2: SQVTM and ANQGSEA. The CDR3 totals 13 residues. Germline trimming cut 5 bases from V and 1 base from J; bases unmatched to any gene: 2. The CDR3 nucleotides read TGCAGCGTTTTACAGGGGAGCAATCAGCCCCAGCATTTT. Its protein is CSVLQGSNQPQHF.